This T cell receptor (beta chain) was captured in a study of regulatory T cells in long-lasting Graves disease. Points from the study as a whole: Peripheral blood alone, not thyroid tissue, underwent study.

The sample's time point: newly diagnosed GD, antithyroid drugs for less than 3 months. Construction of the TCR library relied on RNA isolated from PBMCs. To make TCR beta libraries, researchers used iRepertoire HTBI primers and Arm-PCR of CDR3 regions. Each CDR3 protein is one row after TCRdb ran MiXCR on the multiplex PCR reads. Seen here are around 400,000 distinct CDR3 sequences, 15% observed once, and the top ten hold 7.8%. Details on this clonotype: Its specificity is not known.

V gave up 1 base and J gave up 5 bases, with 15 bases separating them. The germline V gene has CDR1 LNHNV and CDR2 YYDKDF (reference sequence). The CDR3 is 15 amino acids. The data were also submitted as part of a second study, on T cells in Graves' hyperthyroidism and ophthalmopathy. From that study: Ophthalmopathy onset followed model prediction by a median about six months.

The TCR originated in a woman in her thirties or forties with Graves disease. The sequences come from peripheral blood mononuclear cells (PBMCs), collected at new diagnosis, from a patient treated with antithyroid drugs. V and J are TRBV15 and TRBJ2-7; D may correspond to TRBD1 or TRBD2 (5 bases each). The CDR3 is CATSRGGQGSHEQYF. The DNA for the CDR3 is TGTGCCACCAGCAGAGGAGGGCAGGGAAGCCACGAGCAGTACTTC.